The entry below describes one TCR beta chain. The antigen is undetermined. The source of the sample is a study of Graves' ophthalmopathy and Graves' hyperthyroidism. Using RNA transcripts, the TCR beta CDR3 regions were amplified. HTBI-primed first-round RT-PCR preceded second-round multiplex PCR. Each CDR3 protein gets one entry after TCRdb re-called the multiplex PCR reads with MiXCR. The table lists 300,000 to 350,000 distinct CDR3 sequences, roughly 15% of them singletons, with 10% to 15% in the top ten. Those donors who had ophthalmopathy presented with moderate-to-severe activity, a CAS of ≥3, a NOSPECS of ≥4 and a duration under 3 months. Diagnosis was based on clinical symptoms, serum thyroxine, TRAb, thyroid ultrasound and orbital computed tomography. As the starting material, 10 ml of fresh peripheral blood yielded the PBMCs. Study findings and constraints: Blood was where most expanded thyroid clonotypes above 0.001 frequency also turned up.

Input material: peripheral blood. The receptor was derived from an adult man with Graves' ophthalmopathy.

The CDR3 coding sequence is TGTGCCAGCAGCTTCCAGGGCCGGCCTACGCGGGGGGCGGGGGAGCAGTACTTC. This sequence encodes CASSFQGRPTRGAGEQYF. The rearrangement joins TRBV11-2 to TRBJ2-7; 8 nucleotides align to TRBD2. This CDR3 contains 18 residues. V was pared by 3 bases and J by 7 bases, with 20 bases of the junction left unmatched. CDR1 and CDR2 from the germline V gene are SGHAT and FQNNGV.